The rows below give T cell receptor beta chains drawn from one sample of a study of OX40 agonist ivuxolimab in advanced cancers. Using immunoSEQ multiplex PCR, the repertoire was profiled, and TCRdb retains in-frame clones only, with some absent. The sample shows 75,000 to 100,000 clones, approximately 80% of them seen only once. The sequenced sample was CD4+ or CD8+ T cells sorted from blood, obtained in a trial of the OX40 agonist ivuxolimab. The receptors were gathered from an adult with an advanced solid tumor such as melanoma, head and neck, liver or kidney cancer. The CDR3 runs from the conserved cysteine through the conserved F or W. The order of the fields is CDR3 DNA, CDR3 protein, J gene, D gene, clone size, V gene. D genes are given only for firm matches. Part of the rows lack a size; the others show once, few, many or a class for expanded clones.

TGTGCCAGCAGTCCCGGGGAGAGCAGCACAGATACGCAGTATTTT | CASSPGESSTDTQYF | TRBJ2-3 | NA | NA | TRBV11-1
TGTGCCAGCAGCTCGGACCCTACAGGGTTAAACACCATATATTTT | CASSSDPTGLNTIYF | TRBJ1-3 | NA | NA | TRBV5-6
TGTGCCAGCTGCCGACAGGGGAGCGGCCAGCCCCAGCATTTT | CASCRQGSGQPQHF | TRBJ1-5 | TRBD1 | few | TRBV2
TGTGCCAGCAGCTCGGGGGGAAACTATGGCTACACCTTC | CASSSGGNYGYTF | TRBJ1-2 | NA | NA | TRBV7-2
TGTGCCAGTAGTATAAGGACGAGCTCCTATAATTCACCCCTCCACTTT | CASSIRTSSYNSPLHF | TRBJ1-6 | NA | NA | TRBV19
TGTGCCAGTAAGAAGAGGCCTAGCGGATCCTACGAGCAGTACTTC | CASKKRPSGSYEQYF | TRBJ2-7 | TRBD2 | NA | TRBV19
TGTGCCAGCAGTCCTAGGGACGGGGCCAAAAACATTCAGTACTTC | CASSPRDGAKNIQYF | TRBJ2-4 | NA | NA | TRBV6-1
TGTGCCAGCACCGACGGAGGGTCCTACGAGCAGTACTTC | CASTDGGSYEQYF | TRBJ2-7 | NA | NA | TRBV6-5
TGTGCCAGCAGCGTAGGTGTGGGGACAGGTGTCTATGGCTACACCTTC | CASSVGVGTGVYGYTF | TRBJ1-2 | TRBD1 | NA | TRBV9
TGTGCTAGTGCGGGCAGGGACGACACTGAAGCTTTCTTT | CASAGRDDTEAFF | TRBJ1-1 | NA | few | TRBV12-5
TGTGCCAGTAGTACAGGGAAGGAGACCCAGTACTTC | CASSTGKETQYF | TRBJ2-5 | NA | NA | TRBV19
TGTGCCAGCACTGGGAGCGGGGGGGTAACAGATACGCAGTATTTT | CASTGSGGVTDTQYF | TRBJ2-3 | TRBD2 | NA | TRBV2
TGTGCCAGCAGCTTTGGGACAGGGAACTATGGCTACACCTTC | CASSFGTGNYGYTF | TRBJ1-2 | TRBD1 | NA | TRBV5-8
TGTGCCAGCAGCCAACTCCGGGAGACCTTCTACGAGCAGTACTTC | CASSQLRETFYEQYF | TRBJ2-7 | NA | NA | TRBV4-2
TGCGCCAGCACCTGGAACGGGAGAGACTCCTACGAGCAGTACTTC | CASTWNGRDSYEQYF | TRBJ2-7 | NA | NA | TRBV5-1
TGTGCCAGCAGTGAAGTAGTATCGGGGACTATATATTTT | CASSEVVSGTIYF | TRBJ1-3 | NA | NA | TRBV6-1
TGTGCCAGCAGTACTCCGGGACTAGCGGGAGAGACCCAGTACTTC | CASSTPGLAGETQYF | TRBJ2-5 | TRBD2 | NA | TRBV2
TGTGCCAGCAGCCGCCCGGGGCAGAATACTGAAGCTTTCTTT | CASSRPGQNTEAFF | TRBJ1-1 | NA | NA | TRBV5-6
TGTGCCAGCAGTTTAATTCGGTTGGGCAGGGGCTCCTCCTACGAGCAGTACTTC | CASSLIRLGRGSSYEQYF | TRBJ2-7 | NA | NA | TRBV27
TGTGCCAGCTCAGCGGGGGCGGAAGCTTTCTTT | CASSAGAEAFF | TRBJ1-1 | NA | few | TRBV18
TGTGCCAGCAGTGACCAGGGGTTGGGCTACACCTTC | CASSDQGLGYTF | TRBJ1-2 | NA | NA | TRBV6-6
TGTGCCAGCGAGGCCGGGGGCCCCGGGGCCAACGTCCTGACTTTC | CASEAGGPGANVLTF | TRBJ2-6 | NA | NA | TRBV19
TGTGCCAGCAGCCAAGTTAGGGGAGAGACCCAGTACTTC | CASSQVRGETQYF | TRBJ2-5 | NA | once | TRBV14
TGTGCCAGCAGCCCTACAGGGGGATCTGGCTACACCTTC | CASSPTGGSGYTF | TRBJ1-2 | TRBD1 | NA | TRBV6-5
TGTGCCAGCAGTAACGCGATAGGAGGATTTCGGGCTTTCTTT | CASSNAIGGFRAFF | TRBJ1-1 | NA | NA | TRBV2
TGTGCCAGCAGTGCTAGACATGATGGCGGGGAGCTGTTTTTT | CASSARHDGGELFF | TRBJ2-2 | NA | NA | TRBV6-4
TGCGCCAGCAGCTCCGGGGCGTGGAACTATGGCTACACCTTC | CASSSGAWNYGYTF | TRBJ1-2 | NA | NA | TRBV5-1
TGTGCCAGCAGTCAGAGGACAGGGGTGAACTATGGCTACACCTTC | CASSQRTGVNYGYTF | TRBJ1-2 | TRBD1 | NA | TRBV7-7
TGCGCCAGCAGCTTACTGCCGGGACAGGGGGCCGAGCAGTACTTC | CASSLLPGQGAEQYF | TRBJ2-7 | TRBD1 | NA | TRBV5-1
TGCGCCAGACAGGGGACAGACAGCAATCAGCCCCAGCATTTT | CARQGTDSNQPQHF | TRBJ1-5 | TRBD1 | NA | TRBV5-1
TGTGCCAGCAGCTTAGGGTGGAGCGGGGGGGCGAATGAGCAGTTCTTC | CASSLGWSGGANEQFF | TRBJ2-1 | TRBD2 | NA | TRBV7-9
TGTGCCAGCAGCAAAGTGCTAGCGGGAGGACTGGGTGAGCAGTTCTTC | CASSKVLAGGLGEQFF | TRBJ2-1 | NA | NA | TRBV21-1
TGTGCTAGTTCGCCGTTCGCGAACACCGGGGAGCTGTTTTTT | CASSPFANTGELFF | TRBJ2-2 | NA | NA | TRBV12-5